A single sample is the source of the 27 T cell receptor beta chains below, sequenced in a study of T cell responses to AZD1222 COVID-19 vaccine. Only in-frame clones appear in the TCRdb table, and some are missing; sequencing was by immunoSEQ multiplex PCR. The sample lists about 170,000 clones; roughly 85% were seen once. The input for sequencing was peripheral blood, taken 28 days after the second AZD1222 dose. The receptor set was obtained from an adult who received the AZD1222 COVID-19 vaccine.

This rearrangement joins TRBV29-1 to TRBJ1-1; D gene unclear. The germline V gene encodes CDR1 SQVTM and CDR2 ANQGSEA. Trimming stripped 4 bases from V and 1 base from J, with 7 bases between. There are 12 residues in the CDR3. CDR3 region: CSVATPNTEAFF. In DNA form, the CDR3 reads TGCAGCGTTGCGACTCCGAACACTGAAGCTTTCTTT.

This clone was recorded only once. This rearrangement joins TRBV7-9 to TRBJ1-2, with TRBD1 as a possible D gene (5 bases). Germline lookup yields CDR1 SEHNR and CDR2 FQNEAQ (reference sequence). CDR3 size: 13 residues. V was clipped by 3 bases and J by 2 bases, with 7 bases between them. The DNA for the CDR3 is TGTGCCAGCAGCTTCGACAGCAACTATGGCTACACCTTC. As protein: CASSFDSNYGYTF.

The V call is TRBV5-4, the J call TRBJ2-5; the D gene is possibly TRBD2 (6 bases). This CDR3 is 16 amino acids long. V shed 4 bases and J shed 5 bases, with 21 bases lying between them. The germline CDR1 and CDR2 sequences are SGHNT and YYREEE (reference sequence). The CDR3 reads CASSTEGLRRGETQYF. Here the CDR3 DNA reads TGTGCCAGCAGCACCGAGGGCTTGCGGCGGGGCGAGACCCAGTACTTC.

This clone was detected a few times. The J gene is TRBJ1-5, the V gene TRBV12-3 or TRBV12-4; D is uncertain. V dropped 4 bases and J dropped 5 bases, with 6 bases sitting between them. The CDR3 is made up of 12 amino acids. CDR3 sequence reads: CASSSGHQPQHF. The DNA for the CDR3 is TGTGCCAGCAGTTCAGGACATCAGCCCCAGCATTTT.

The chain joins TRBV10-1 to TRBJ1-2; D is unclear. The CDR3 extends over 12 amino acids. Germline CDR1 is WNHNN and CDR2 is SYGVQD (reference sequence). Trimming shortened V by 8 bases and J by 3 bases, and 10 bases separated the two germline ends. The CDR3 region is CASGPGDYGYTF. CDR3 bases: TGCGCCAGCGGACCCGGGGACTATGGCTACACCTTC.

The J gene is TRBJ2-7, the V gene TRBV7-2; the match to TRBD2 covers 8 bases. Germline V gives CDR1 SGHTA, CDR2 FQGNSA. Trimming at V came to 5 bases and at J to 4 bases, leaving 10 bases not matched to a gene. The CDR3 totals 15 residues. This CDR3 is CASSRTGGAEYEQYF. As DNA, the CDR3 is TGTGCCAGCAGCAGAACCGGGGGGGCCGAATACGAGCAGTACTTC.

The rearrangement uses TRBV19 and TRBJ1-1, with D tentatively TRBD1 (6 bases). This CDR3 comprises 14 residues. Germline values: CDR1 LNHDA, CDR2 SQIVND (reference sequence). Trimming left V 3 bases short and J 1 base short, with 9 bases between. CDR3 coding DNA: TGTGCCAGTAGTATGGACAGCTCGAACACTGAAGCTTTCTTT. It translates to CASSMDSSNTEAFF.

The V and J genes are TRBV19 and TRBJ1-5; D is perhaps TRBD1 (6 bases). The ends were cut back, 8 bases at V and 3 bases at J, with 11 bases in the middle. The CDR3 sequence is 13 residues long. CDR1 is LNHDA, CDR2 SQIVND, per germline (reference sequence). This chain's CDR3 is CASCTGFNQPQHF. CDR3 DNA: TGTGCCAGTTGTACAGGGTTCAATCAGCCCCAGCATTTT.

The chain's CDR3 is CASSAYSYRVSGNTIYF. In nucleotides, the CDR3 is TGTGCCAGTAGTGCCTACTCCTACAGGGTTTCTGGAAACACCATATATTTT. The V gene is TRBV19, the J gene TRBJ1-3, with D possibly TRBD1 on 6 matching bases. Germline values: CDR1 LNHDA, CDR2 SQIVND (reference sequence). The CDR3 has 17 residues. Trimming removed 5 bases from V and 1 base from J, with 18 bases in between.

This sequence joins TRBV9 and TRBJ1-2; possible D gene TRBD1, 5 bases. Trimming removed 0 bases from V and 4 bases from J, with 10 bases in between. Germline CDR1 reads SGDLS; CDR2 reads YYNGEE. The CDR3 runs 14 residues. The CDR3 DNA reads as TGTGCCAGCAGCGTAGTGGGGGGAGTCTATGGCTACACCTTC. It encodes CASSVVGGVYGYTF.

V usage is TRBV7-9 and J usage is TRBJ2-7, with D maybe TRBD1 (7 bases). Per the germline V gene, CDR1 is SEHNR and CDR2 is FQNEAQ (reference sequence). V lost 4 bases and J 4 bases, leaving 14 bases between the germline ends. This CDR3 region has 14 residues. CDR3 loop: CASSSEGARYEQYF. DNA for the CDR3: TGTGCCAGCAGCTCGGAGGGGGCTAGATACGAGCAGTACTTC. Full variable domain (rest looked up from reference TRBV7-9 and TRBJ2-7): DTGVSQNPRHKITKRGQNVTFRCDPISEHNRLYWYRQTLGQGPEFLTYFQNEAQLEKSRLLSDRFSAERPKGSFSTLEIQRTEQGDSAMYLCASSSEGARYEQYFGPGTRLTVT.

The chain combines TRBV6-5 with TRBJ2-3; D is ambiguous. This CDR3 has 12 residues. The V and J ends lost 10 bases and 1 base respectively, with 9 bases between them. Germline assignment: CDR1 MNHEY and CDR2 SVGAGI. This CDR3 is CATGRGTDTQYF. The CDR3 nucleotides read TGTGCCACGGGTCGCGGCACAGATACGCAGTATTTT.

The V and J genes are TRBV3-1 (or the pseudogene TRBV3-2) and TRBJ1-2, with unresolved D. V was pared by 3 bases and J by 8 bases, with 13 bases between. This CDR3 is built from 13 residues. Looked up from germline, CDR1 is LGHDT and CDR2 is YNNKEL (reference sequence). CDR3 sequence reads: CASSQGDRRGYTF. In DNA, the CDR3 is TGTGCCAGCAGCCAGGGAGATCGTCGCGGCTACACCTTC.

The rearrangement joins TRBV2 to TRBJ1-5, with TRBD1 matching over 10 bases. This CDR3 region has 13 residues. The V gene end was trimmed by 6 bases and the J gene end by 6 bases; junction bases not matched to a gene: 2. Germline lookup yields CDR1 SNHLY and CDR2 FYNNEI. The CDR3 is CASSGTGVQPQHF. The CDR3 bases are TGTGCCAGCAGCGGGACAGGGGTTCAGCCCCAGCATTTT.

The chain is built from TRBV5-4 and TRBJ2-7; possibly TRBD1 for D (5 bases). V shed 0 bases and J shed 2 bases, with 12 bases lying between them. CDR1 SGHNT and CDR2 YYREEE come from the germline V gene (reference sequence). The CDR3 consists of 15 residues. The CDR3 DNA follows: TGTGCCAGCAGCTTGGGAGTGGGCAGGGCCTACGAGCAGTACTTC. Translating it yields CASSLGVGRAYEQYF. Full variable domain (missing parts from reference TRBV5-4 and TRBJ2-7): ETGVTQSPTHLIKTRGQQVTLRCSSQSGHNTVSWYQQALGQGPQFIFQYYREEENGRGNFPPRFSGLQFPNYSSELNVNALELDDSALYLCASSLGVGRAYEQYFGPGTRLTVT.

The CDR3, as DNA: TGTGCCAGCAGCTTATTCGGAGGGGGCGGCAATCAGCCCCAGCATTTT. Protein: CASSLFGGGGNQPQHF. The chain employs TRBV7-2 and TRBJ1-5; 7 positions agree with TRBD1. V lost 2 bases and J lost 2; bases outside the gene matches: 6. Germline V gene data show CDR1 as SGHTA and CDR2 as FQGNSA. CDR3 length equals 16 residues. The whole variable domain, remainder taken from reference TRBV7-2 and TRBJ1-5, is GAGVSQSPSNKVTEKGKDVELRCDPISGHTALYWYRQSLGQGLEFLIYFQGNSAPDKSGLPSDRFSAERTGGSVSTLTIQRTQQEDSAVYLCASSLFGGGGNQPQHFGDGTRLSIL.

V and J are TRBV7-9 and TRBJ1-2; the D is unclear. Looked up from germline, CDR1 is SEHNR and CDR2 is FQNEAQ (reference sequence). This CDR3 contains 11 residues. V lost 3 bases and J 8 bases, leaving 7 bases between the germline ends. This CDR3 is CASSFLTGYTF. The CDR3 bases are TGTGCCAGCAGCTTTCTGACAGGCTACACCTTC.

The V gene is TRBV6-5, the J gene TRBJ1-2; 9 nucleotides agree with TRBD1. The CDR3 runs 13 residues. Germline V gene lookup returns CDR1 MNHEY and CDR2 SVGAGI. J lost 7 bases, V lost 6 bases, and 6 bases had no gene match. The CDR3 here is CASSKGTGLGYTF. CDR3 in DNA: TGTGCCAGCAGCAAAGGGACAGGGCTTGGCTACACCTTC.

Written as DNA, the CDR3 is TGTGCCAGTCGGGGAGGGTTGGATGAAAAACTGTTTTTT. Translating it yields CASRGGLDEKLFF. The chain recombines TRBV27 with TRBJ1-4, with D uncertain. The V gene lost 9 bases and the J gene lost 6 bases, with 14 bases spanning the gap. The CDR3 is 13 residues long. Per the germline V gene, CDR1 is MNHEY and CDR2 is SMNVEV (reference sequence).

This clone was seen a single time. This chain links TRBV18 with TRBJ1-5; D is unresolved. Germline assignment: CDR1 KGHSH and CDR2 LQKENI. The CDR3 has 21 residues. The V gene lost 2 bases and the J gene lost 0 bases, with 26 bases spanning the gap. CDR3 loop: CASSPSLIEIRQDYSNQPQHF. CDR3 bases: TGTGCCAGCTCACCATCCCTAATAGAGATTCGGCAGGACTATAGCAATCAGCCCCAGCATTTT.

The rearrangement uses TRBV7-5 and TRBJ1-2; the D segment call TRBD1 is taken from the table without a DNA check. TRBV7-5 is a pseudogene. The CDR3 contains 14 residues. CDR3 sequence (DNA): TGTGTCAGAAGCCTAGGACAGGCCAACTATGGCTACACCTTC. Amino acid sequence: CVRSLGQANYGYTF.

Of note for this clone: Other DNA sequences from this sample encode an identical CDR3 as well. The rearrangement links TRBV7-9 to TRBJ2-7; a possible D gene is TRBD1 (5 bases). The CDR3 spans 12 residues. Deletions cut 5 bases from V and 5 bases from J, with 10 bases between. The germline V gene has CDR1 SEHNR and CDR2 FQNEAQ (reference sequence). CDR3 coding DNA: TGTGCCAGCAGCCCTGGCAGGGACGAGCAGTACTTC. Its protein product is CASSPGRDEQYF. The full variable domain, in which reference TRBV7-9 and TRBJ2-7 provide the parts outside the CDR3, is DTGVSQNPRHKITKRGQNVTFRCDPISEHNRLYWYRQTLGQGPEFLTYFQNEAQLEKSRLLSDRFSAERPKGSFSTLEIQRTEQGDSAMYLCASSPGRDEQYFGPGTRLTVT.

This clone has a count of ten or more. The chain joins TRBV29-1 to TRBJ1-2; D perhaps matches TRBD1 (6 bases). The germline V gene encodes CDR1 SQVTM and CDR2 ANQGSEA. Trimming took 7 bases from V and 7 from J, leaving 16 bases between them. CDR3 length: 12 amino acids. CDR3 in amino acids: CSALTGASGYTF. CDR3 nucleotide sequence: TGCAGCGCGCTCACGGGGGCGAGTGGCTACACCTTC.

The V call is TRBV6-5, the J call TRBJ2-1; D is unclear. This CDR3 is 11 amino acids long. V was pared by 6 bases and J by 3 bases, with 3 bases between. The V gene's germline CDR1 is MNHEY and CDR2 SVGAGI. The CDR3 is CASRDYNEQFF. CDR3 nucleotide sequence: TGTGCCAGCAGGGACTACAATGAGCAGTTCTTC.

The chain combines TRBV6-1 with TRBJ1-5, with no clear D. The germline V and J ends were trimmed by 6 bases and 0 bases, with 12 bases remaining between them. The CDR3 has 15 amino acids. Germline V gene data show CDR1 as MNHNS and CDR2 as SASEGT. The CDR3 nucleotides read TGTGCCAGCAGGGAGGTCCTATATAGCAATCAGCCCCAGCATTTT. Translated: CASREVLYSNQPQHF.

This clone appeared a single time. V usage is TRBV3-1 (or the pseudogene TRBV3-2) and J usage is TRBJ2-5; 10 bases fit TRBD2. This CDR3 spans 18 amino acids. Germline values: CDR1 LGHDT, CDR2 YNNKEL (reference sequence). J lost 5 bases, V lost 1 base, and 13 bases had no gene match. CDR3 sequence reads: CASSQGGLSSGGSETQYF. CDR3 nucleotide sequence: TGTGCCAGCAGCCAAGGGGGTTTGAGTAGCGGGGGGTCGGAGACCCAGTACTTC.

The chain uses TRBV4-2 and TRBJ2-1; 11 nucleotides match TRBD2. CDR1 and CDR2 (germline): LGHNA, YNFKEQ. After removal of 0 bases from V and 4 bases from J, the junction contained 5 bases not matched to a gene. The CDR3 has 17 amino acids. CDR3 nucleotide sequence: TGTGCCAGCAGCCAAGACGGGGGGACTAGCGGTTACAATGAGCAGTTCTTC. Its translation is CASSQDGGTSGYNEQFF.